The 4 T cell receptor beta chains in this list originate from one sample, sequenced in a study of T-cell reconstitution after alpha-beta-depleted transplantation in children. The authors prepared the TCRbeta library with unique molecular identifiers. A single record per CDR3 protein comes from TCRdb applying MiXCR to the PCR reads. Of 700,000 to 850,000 distinct CDR3 sequences listed, about 16% were seen once; the top ten hold around 5.3%. Sample: PBMCs, mostly from graft donor cells, taken 360 days after TCRalphabeta/CD19-depleted stem cell transplant. These TCRs come from a male patient aged 10 to 17 who had a stem cell transplant for acute lymphoblastic leukemia, so the T cells may come from the graft donor.

The chain carries TRBV9 and TRBJ1-1; no clear D. The CDR3 consists of 18 residues. Between the trimmed V and J ends, which lost 0 bases and 0 bases, there was a span of 18 bases. Germline CDR1 and CDR2: SGDLS and YYNGEE. The CDR3 DNA is TGTGCCAGCAGCGTAGAGGGAACAGCATGGGCTATGAACACTGAAGCTTTCTTT. It is translated as CASSVEGTAWAMNTEAFF.

The chain joins TRBV28 to TRBJ1-1, with D unresolved. There are 15 residues in the CDR3. Between the trimmed V and J ends, which lost 3 bases and 9 bases, there was a span of 20 bases. Germline CDR1 MDHEN, CDR2 SYDVKM. CDR3 nucleotides: TGTGCCAGCAGTTTTTCCCCCTTCTCGGCATCCAAAGCTTTCTTT. This sequence encodes CASSFSPFSASKAFF.

V gene TRBV5-6 combines with J gene TRBJ2-2; TRBD1 aligns across 8 bases. CDR3 length: 15 residues. The V segment lost 2 bases and the J segment 5 bases; nucleotides outside the gene matches: 5. CDR1 is SGHDT, CDR2 YYEEEE, per germline. In nucleotides, the CDR3 is TGTGCCAGCAGCTTACGACAGGGGTTAACCGGGGAGCTGTTTTTT. This translates into CASSLRQGLTGELFF.

J is TRBJ2-5 and V is TRBV3-1; no definite D call. The CDR3 consists of 16 residues. Germline CDR1 and CDR2: LGHDT and YNNKEL (reference sequence). Trimming removed 1 base from V and 4 bases from J, with 16 bases in between. The CDR3 spells CASSQVSRSGRETQYF. As DNA, the CDR3 is TGTGCCAGCAGCCAAGTCTCGAGGAGTGGAAGAGAGACCCAGTACTTC.